This T cell receptor (beta chain) was recovered during a study of neurological immune-mediated disorders. The V gene lost 2 bases and the J gene lost 7 bases, with 14 bases spanning the gap. CDR1 and CDR2 (germline): MNHEY, SVGAGI. CDR3 length: 14 residues. As to time point: longitudinal time-point 3. By 5'RACE with 10-nucleotide random UMIs, the cDNA was made. Every sequencing run returned over 170 million TCR-beta sequences, which were derived from 15-18 subjects. Via MiXCR, TCRdb re-called the 5' RACE reads, giving one row per CDR3 protein. The sample has 45,000 to 65,000 distinct CDR3 sequences, 8% to 9% seen once. This clonotype was seen at least ten times. Its matching antigen is unknown. Findings of the study overall: Private repertoires in all groups were suggested by the absence of shared CDR3 amino acid sequences among expanded clones across subjects.

V gene TRBV6-5 combines with J gene TRBJ1-1, with D possibly matching TRBD1 (5 bases). The sequence derives from a woman aged 40-49 years in good health. The sequenced material came from PBMCs. CDR3 DNA: TGTGCCAGCAGTTACGGTTGGGGGTTGAGTGAAGCTTTCTTT. The encoded protein is CASSYGWGLSEAFF.